The rows below give T cell receptor beta chains drawn from one sample of a study of T cell repertoires in cytomegalovirus infection. TCRdb re-analysed the reads in MiXCR, keeping a single row per CDR3 protein. The profile shows about 210,000 distinct CDR3 sequences, under 8.5% of them singletons. Input material: PBMCs. These receptors came from a human donor in good health (CMV status not recorded). Some clones in this sample may be carry-over from other donors' samples. Both conserved end residues are part of each CDR3. The D gene is left open where the match is weak. Some rows have no size entry. The others give once, few or many, or a class for an expanded clone.

D	V	size	J	CDR3	DNA
TRBD1	TRBV4-3	NA	TRBJ2-2	CASSQVWQGATGELFF	TGCGCCAGCAGCCAAGTTTGGCAGGGGGCCACCGGGGAGCTGTTTTTT
NA	TRBV6-2/TRBV6-3	many	TRBJ1-5	CASSPFGDRQPQHF	TGTGCCAGCAGTCCTTTCGGAGATCGACAGCCCCAGCATTTT
TRBD1	TRBV3-1	few	TRBJ2-1	CASSQSRDRLVGNEQFF	TGTGCCAGCAGCCAATCACGGGACAGGCTAGTTGGGAATGAGCAGTTCTTC
NA	TRBV4-2	NA	TRBJ2-7	CASSQDWAGEQYF	TGTGCCAGCAGCCAAGACTGGGCTGGAGAGCAGTACTTC
NA	TRBV7-6	many	TRBJ2-3	CASSLRFGRSNLDTQYF	TGTGCCAGCAGCTTACGGTTTGGAAGGTCAAATTTGGATACGCAGTATTTT
NA	TRBV28	many	TRBJ2-1	CASSLKGGGGRNEQFF	TGTGCCAGCAGTTTGAAAGGAGGGGGGGGAAGAAATGAGCAGTTCTTC
TRBD1	TRBV2	many	TRBJ2-7	CASKQDRGRPYF	TGTGCCAGCAAACAGGACAGGGGCCGTCCGTACTTC
TRBD2	TRBV6-1	many	TRBJ2-5	CASRPGLAGGETQYF	TGTGCCAGCAGACCCGGGCTAGCGGGGGGAGAGACCCAGTACTTC
NA	TRBV5-5	many	TRBJ1-2	CASSRPMYGYTF	TGTGCCAGCAGCAGACCTATGTATGGCTACACCTTC
TRBD1	TRBV6-2/TRBV6-3	many	TRBJ2-7	CASRDREYHEQYF	TGTGCCAGTCGGGACAGGGAGTACCACGAGCAGTACTTC
NA	TRBV7-9	many	TRBJ1-3	CASSLSALDSGNTIYF	TGTGCCAGCAGCTTATCGGCCTTGGACTCTGGAAACACCATATATTTT
NA	TRBV6-1	many	TRBJ1-1	CASERNTEAFF	TGTGCCAGCGAGCGGAACACTGAAGCTTTCTTT
TRBD2	TRBV4-2	many	TRBJ2-1	CASSLKSPGAGNEQFF	TGTGCCAGCAGCCTCAAATCTCCGGGAGCGGGGAATGAGCAGTTCTTC
NA	TRBV6-2/TRBV6-3	NA	TRBJ2-2	CASTVTNTGELFF	TGTGCCAGCACGGTAACGAACACCGGGGAGCTGTTTTTT
NA	TRBV29-1	many	TRBJ1-2	CSTSGEGTYGYTF	TGCAGCACATCTGGTGAGGGTACCTATGGCTACACCTTC
NA	TRBV11-2	many	TRBJ1-2	CASSLEGWGYTF	TGTGCCAGCAGCTTAGAGGGTTGGGGCTACACCTTC
NA	TRBV20-1	many	TRBJ2-2	CSASPGLLGPGELFF	TGCAGTGCTAGTCCGGGACTCTTGGGCCCCGGGGAGCTGTTTTTT
TRBD1	TRBV7-2	many	TRBJ1-1	CASSRDRYTEAFF	TGTGCCAGCAGCCGGGACAGATACACTGAAGCTTTCTTT
NA	TRBV25-1	NA	TRBJ1-6	CASSESVGALNSPLHF	TGTGCCAGCAGTGAATCAGTCGGGGCCCTAAATTCACCCCTCCACTTT